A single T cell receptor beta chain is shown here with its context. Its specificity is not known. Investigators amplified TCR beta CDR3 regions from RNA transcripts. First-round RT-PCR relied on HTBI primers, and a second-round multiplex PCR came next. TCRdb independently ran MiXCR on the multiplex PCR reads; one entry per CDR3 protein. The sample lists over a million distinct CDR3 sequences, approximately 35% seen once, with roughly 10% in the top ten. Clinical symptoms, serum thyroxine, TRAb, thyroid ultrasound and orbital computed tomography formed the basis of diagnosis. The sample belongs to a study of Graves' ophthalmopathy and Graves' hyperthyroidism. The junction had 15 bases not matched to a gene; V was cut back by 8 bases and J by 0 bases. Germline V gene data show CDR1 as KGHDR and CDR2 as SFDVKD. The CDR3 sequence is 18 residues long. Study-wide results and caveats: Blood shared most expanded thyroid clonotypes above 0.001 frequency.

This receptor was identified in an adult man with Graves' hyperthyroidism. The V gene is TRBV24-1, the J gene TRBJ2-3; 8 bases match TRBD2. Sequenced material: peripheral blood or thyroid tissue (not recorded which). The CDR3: CATKYLSGRGVSTDTQYF. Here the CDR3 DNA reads TGTGCCACCAAATACCTAAGCGGGAGAGGGGTAAGCACAGATACGCAGTATTTT.